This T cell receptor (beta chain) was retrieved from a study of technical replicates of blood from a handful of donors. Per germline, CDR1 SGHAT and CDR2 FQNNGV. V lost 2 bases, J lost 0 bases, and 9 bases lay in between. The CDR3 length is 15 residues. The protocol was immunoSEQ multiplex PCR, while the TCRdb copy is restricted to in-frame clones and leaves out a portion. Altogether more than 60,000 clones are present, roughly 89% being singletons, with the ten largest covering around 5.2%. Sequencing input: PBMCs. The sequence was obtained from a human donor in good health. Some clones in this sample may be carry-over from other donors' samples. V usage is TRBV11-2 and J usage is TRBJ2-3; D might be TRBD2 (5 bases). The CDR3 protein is CASSLLRGSTDTQYF. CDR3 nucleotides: TGTGCCAGCAGCTTACTTCGGGGTAGCACAGATACGCAGTATTTT.